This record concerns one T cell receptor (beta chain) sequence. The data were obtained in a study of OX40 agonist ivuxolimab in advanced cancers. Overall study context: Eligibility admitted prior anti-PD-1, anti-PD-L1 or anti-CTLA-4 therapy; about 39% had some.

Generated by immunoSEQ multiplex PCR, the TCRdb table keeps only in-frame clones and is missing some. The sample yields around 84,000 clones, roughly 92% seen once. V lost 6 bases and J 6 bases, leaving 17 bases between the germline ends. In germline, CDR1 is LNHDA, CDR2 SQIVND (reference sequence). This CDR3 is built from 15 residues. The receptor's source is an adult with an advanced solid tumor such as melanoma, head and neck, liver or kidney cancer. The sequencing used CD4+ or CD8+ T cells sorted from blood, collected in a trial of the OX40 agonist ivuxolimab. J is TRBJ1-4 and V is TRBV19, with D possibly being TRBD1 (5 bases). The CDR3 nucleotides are TGTGCCAGTAGGGATCCGGGACCCCCGGATGAAAAACTGTTTTTT. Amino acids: CASRDPGPPDEKLFF.